This T cell receptor beta chain was captured by sequencing in a study of technical replicates of blood from a handful of donors. Method: immunoSEQ multiplex PCR; TCRdb's copy keeps in-frame clones and lacks some. The table has approximately 73,000 clones, about 92% seen once. This TCR was sampled from a human donor in good health. Sample: T cells isolated from PBMCs.

The chain's CDR3 is CAIRQGADEQYF. The CDR3 DNA is TGTGCCATCAGGCAGGGGGCGGACGAGCAGTACTTC. The chain joins TRBV10-3 to TRBJ2-7; 8 nucleotides align to TRBD1. This CDR3 contains 12 residues. V was pared by 6 bases and J by 5 bases, with 3 bases of the junction left unmatched. The germline CDR1 and CDR2 sequences are ENHRY and SYGVKD.